A single sample gave rise to the 7 T cell receptor beta chains below, sequenced in a study of Ad26.COV2.S vaccination and SARS-CoV-2 variants. The method was immunoSEQ multiplex PCR; TCRdb's version includes in-frame clones alone and lacks a portion of them. The sample lists fewer than 55,000 clones; roughly 84% were seen once. This material consisted of peripheral blood, taken after recovery from COVID-19. These receptors were obtained from a human donor who had recovered from COVID-19.

This clone has just a few counts. This chain links TRBV5-1 with TRBJ2-1; 13 bases agree with TRBD2. CDR1 and CDR2 (germline): SGHRS, YFSETQ. The junction had 9 bases not matched to a gene; V was cut back by 7 bases and J by 5 bases. CDR3 length: 16 amino acids. CDR3 in DNA: TGCGCCAGCCGCTCATCCGGGACTAGCGGGAACAATGAGCAGTTCTTC. It is translated as CASRSSGTSGNNEQFF.

The chain combines TRBV27 with TRBJ2-3, with D hard to call. Germline CDR1 reads MNHEY; CDR2 reads SMNVEV (reference sequence). This CDR3 is 14 amino acids long. Trimming stripped 5 bases from V and 7 bases from J, with 16 bases between. The CDR3 DNA is TGTGCCAGCAGTGCGACGACGGTCCACAATACGCAGTATTTT. As protein: CASSATTVHNTQYF.

This chain uses TRBV30 with TRBJ1-1, with 7 positions matching TRBD1. This CDR3 has 16 amino acids. Trimming cost V 0 bases and J 1 base; bases outside gene matches: 8. Per germline, CDR1 GTSNPN and CDR2 SVGIG (reference sequence). Written as DNA, the CDR3 is TGTGCCTGGAGTGTAAATACAGGGGCCGCGAACACTGAAGCTTTCTTT. Translation gives CAWSVNTGAANTEAFF.

CDR3 sequence reads: CATSRGREGREKLFF. The CDR3 DNA reads TGTGCCACCAGCAGAGGGAGGGAGGGGAGAGAAAAACTGTTTTTT. This chain links TRBV15 with TRBJ1-4, with a tentative D call TRBD1 (5 bases). The ends were cut back, 1 base at V and 8 bases at J, with 14 bases in the middle. The CDR3 sequence is 15 residues long. Germline CDR1 reads LNHNV; CDR2 reads YYDKDF (reference sequence).

The gene calls are TRBV5-1 and TRBJ1-1; TRBD1 is a possible D gene (5 bases). Trimming cost V 0 bases and J 4 bases, with 10 bases left between them. The germline V gene has CDR1 SGHRS and CDR2 YFSETQ. The CDR3 runs 14 residues. This CDR3 is CASSLAQGGTEAFF. The DNA of the CDR3 is TGCGCCAGCAGCTTGGCCCAGGGCGGCACTGAAGCTTTCTTT.

The V call is TRBV6-5, the J call TRBJ1-5; D ambiguous. Germline V gene sequence: CDR1 MNHEY, CDR2 SVGAGI. CDR3 size: 14 residues. V lost 10 bases and J lost 1, with 14 bases in between. The CDR3 is CATTLEESNQPQHF. CDR3 coding DNA: TGTGCCACCACCCTTGAGGAGAGCAATCAGCCCCAGCATTTT.

Written as DNA, the CDR3 is TGTGCCAGCAGTTCCGGACTAGACGCGAGACAGGGCCAGTACTTC. Its translation is CASSSGLDARQGQYF. The V call is TRBV27, the J call TRBJ2-5, with D perhaps being TRBD1 or TRBD2 (7 bases each). Trimming removed 4 bases at V and 10 bases at J, with 22 bases between. The CDR3 is 15 amino acids. Germline CDR1 reads MNHEY; CDR2 reads SMNVEV (reference sequence).